A single sample is the source of the 5 T cell receptor beta chains below, sequenced in a study of T cells in Graves' hyperthyroidism and ophthalmopathy. TCR beta CDR3 regions were amplified from RNA transcripts. TCR CDR3 underwent first-round RT-PCR with the HTBI primer set. MiXCR, applied by TCRdb to the multiplex PCR reads, yields one record per CDR3 protein. Seen here are around 97,000 distinct CDR3 sequences, 47% observed once, and the top ten hold roughly 26%. Sample: blood. These receptors were taken from a middle-aged man with Graves' hyperthyroidism.

Note on this clonotype: This clone may be a read error of a much larger clone one base away. The rearrangement links TRBV28 to TRBJ2-7; TRBD1 might be the D (6 bases). Germline loops: CDR1 MDHEN, CDR2 SYDVKM. CDR3 length: 13 residues. CDR3 sequence reads: CASGEFGQREQHF. The CDR3, as DNA: TGTGCCAGCGGCGAGTTCGGACAGAGGGAGCAGCACTTC.

About this clonotype: A much larger clone differs from this one at a single base, so this may be a read error. The DNA of the CDR3 is TGTGCCAGCAGTTACGAACTCATCGCGGGGAATGAGCAGTTCTTC. Its translation is CASSYELIAGNEQFF. The rearrangement joins TRBV6-2 or TRBV6-3 to TRBJ2-1, with D perhaps TRBD2 (6 bases). The CDR3 runs to 15 residues. Germline values: CDR1 MNHEY, CDR2 SVGEGT. Trimming pared 2 bases from V and 7 bases from J, leaving 15 bases between.

Points on this clonotype: The junction departs from the called germline gene at one end, perhaps through a read error. V and J are TRBV7-7 and TRBJ2-1; 12 bases map to TRBD2. Per germline, CDR1 SSHAT and CDR2 FNYEAQ (reference sequence). The CDR3 totals 15 residues. The CDR3 loop is CASSRTSGKGNEQFF. The CDR3 bases are TGTGCTAGCAGCCGGACTAGCGGGAAAGGGAATGAGCAGTTCTTC.

The chain joins TRBV6-6 to TRBJ2-7, with D possibly being TRBD1 (6 bases). The ends were cut back, 2 bases at V and 11 bases at J, with 7 bases in the middle. The length of the CDR3 is 10 residues. From germline, CDR1 is MNHNY and CDR2 SVGAGI (reference sequence). The CDR3 DNA is TGTGCCAGCAGTTACCCAGGGGAGTACTTC. This encodes CASSYPGEYF.

Points on this clonotype: This may stem from a read error, because a much larger clone lies one nucleotide away. This rearrangement joins TRBV5-1 to TRBJ2-3; 9 nucleotides align to TRBD2. CDR1 is SGHRS, CDR2 YFSETQ, per germline. The CDR3 spans 15 residues. The CDR3 DNA reads as TGCGCCGGCAGCTTGCCTAGCGGGGGCACAGATACGCAGTATTTT. It yields the protein CAGSLPSGGTDTQYF.